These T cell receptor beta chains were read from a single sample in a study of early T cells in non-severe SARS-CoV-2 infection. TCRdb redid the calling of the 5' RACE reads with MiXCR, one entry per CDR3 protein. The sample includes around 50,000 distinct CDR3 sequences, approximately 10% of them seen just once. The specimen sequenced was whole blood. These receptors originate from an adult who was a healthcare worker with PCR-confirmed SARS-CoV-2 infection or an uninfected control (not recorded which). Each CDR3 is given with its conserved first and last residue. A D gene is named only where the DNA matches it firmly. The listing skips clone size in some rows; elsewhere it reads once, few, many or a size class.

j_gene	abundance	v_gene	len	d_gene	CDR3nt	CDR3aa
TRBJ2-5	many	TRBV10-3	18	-	TGTGCCATCAGTCCATCGACAGGTACAGGGTCAAATATGGAGACCCAGTACTTC	CAISPSTGTGSNMETQYF
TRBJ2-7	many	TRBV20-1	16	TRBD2	TGCAGTGCTAGAGATCAAAGAGCGGGACTAGTGGACGAGCAGTACTTC	CSARDQRAGLVDEQYF
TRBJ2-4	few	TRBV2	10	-	TGTGCCAGCAGTGAGAACATTCAGTACTTC	CASSENIQYF
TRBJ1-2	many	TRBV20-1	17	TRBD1	TGCAGTGCTAGGACAGGGGGATCCCCAAATGAGAACTATGGCTACACCTTC	CSARTGGSPNENYGYTF
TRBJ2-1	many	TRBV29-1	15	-	TGCAGCGTTGAAGAGGGAAATCTTGGTTTGGATGAGCAGTTCTTC	CSVEEGNLGLDEQFF
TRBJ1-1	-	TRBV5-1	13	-	TGCGCCAGCAGGACAGGAGAGAACACTGAAGCTTTCTTT	CASRTGENTEAFF
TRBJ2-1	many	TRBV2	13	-	TGTGCCAGCAGTGAAGGGACAGACAATGAGCAGTTCTTC	CASSEGTDNEQFF
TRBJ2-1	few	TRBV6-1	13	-	TGTGCCAGCAGTGAGACAGAGTACAATGAGCAGTTCTTC	CASSETEYNEQFF
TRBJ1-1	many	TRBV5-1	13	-	TGCGCCAGCAGCTACCAGGAGAACACTGAAGCTTTCTTT	CASSYQENTEAFF
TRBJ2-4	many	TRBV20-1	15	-	TGCAGTGCTAGAGATATAGCACTAGCCAAAAACATTCAGTACTTC	CSARDIALAKNIQYF
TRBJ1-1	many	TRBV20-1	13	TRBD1	TGCAGTGCTTCCGACAGGGCGAGGACTGAAGCTTTCTTT	CSASDRARTEAFF
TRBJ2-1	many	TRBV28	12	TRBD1	TGTGCCAGCACAACAGGGGGGAATGAGCAGTTCTTC	CASTTGGNEQFF
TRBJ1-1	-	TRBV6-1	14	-	TGTGCCAGCAGGCGGGGGGGTTCGAACACTGAAGCTTTCTTT	CASRRGGSNTEAFF
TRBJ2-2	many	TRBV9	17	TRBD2	TGTGCCAGCAGCGTAGGGTATGGGAGGGGTAACACCGGGGAGCTGTTTTTT	CASSVGYGRGNTGELFF
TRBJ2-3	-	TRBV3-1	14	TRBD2	TGTGCCAGCAGCCAAGGACTAGCGTCGGATACGCAGTATTTT	CASSQGLASDTQYF
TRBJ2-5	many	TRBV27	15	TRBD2	TGTGCCAGCAGTTTTAGGGTAGCGGGACAAGAGACCCAGTACTTC	CASSFRVAGQETQYF
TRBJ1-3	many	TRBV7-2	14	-	TGTGCCAGCAGCTCACAGGGATTTGGAAACACCATATATTTT	CASSSQGFGNTIYF
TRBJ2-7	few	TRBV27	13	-	TGTGCCAGCAGTTCCACCCTACCCATCGAGCAGTACTTC	CASSSTLPIEQYF
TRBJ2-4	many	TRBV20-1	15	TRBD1	TGCAGTGGATCCAACTCCGGGACAGTGGAAAACATTCAGTACTTC	CSGSNSGTVENIQYF
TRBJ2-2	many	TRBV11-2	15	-	TGTGCCAGCAGCTTAACAGCGGCGAACACCGGGGAGCTGTTTTTT	CASSLTAANTGELFF
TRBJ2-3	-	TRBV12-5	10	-	TGTGCTAACCGGAGAGATACGCAGTATTTT	CANRRDTQYF
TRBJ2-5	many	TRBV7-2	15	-	TGTGCCAGCAGCTTAGATGTAGCGGTTGAAGGAAGCCAGTACTTC	CASSLDVAVEGSQYF
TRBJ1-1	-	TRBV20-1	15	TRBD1	TGCAGTGCTAGAGAGGGACAGGCAGGAGGCACTGAAGCTTTCTTT	CSAREGQAGGTEAFF
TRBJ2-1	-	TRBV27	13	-	TGTGCCAGCAGTTTAAGAGGTCTCGATGAGCAGTTCTTC	CASSLRGLDEQFF
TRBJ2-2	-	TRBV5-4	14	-	TGTGCCAGCAGCTTGGGGATGAACACCGGGGAGCTGTTTTTT	CASSLGMNTGELFF
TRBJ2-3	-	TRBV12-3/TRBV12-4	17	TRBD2	TGTGCCAGCAGTTTATCGCGGGGGGCGGGTAGCACAGATACGCAGTATTTT	CASSLSRGAGSTDTQYF
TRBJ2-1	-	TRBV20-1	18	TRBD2	TGCAGTGCCCGACTAGCAGACACCCAGACGCGCTCCTACAATGAGCAGTTCTTC	CSARLADTQTRSYNEQFF
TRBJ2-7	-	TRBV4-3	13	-	TGCGCCAGCAGCCAAGCCCCAAGACAGCCTCAGTACTTC	CASSQAPRQPQYF
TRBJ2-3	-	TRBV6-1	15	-	TGTGCCAGCAGTGAAATAGTGCGTAGCACAGATACGCAGTATTTT	CASSEIVRSTDTQYF
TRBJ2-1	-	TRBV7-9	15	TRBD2	TGTGCCAGCAGTTATCGGGGGGACTCCTACAATGAGCAGTTCTTC	CASSYRGDSYNEQFF
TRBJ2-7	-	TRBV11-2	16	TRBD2	TGTGCCAGCAGCTTTAATTACGCGGGAGGGATCAACGAGCAGTACTTC	CASSFNYAGGINEQYF
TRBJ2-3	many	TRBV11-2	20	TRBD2	TGTGCCAGCAGGCCGCGATCTACTAGCGGGGGGGCTGGCGGTACAGATACGCAGTATTTT	CASRPRSTSGGAGGTDTQYF
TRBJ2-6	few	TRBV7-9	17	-	TGTGCCAGCAGCTTCCCGAGGATGAACTCTGGGGCCAACGTCCTGACTTTC	CASSFPRMNSGANVLTF
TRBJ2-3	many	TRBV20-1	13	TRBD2	TGCAGCCAGGAGGCTAGCGGGGATGATGCGCAGTATTTT	CSQEASGDDAQYF
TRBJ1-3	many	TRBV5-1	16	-	TGCGCCAGCAGCTTGATCCCCACAGGGAGAGGAAACACCATATATTTT	CASSLIPTGRGNTIYF
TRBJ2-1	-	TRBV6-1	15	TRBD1	TGTGCCAGCACCGCCGGGACAGGGGGAGGGCATGAGCAGTTCTTC	CASTAGTGGGHEQFF
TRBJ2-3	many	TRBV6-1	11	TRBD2	TGTGCCACCCGGGGGGCAGATACGCAGTATTTT	CATRGADTQYF
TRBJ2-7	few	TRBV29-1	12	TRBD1	TGCAGCGCCTTGGGACAGTCCTACGAGCAGTACTTC	CSALGQSYEQYF
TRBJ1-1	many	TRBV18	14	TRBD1	TGTGCCAGCAGGGGGCGCGGAGAGAACACTGAAGCTTTCTTT	CASRGRGENTEAFF